This T cell receptor beta chain was identified during a study of T cells in Graves' hyperthyroidism and ophthalmopathy. Study-wide findings and caveats: Blood held most thyroid clonotypes expanded above 0.001 frequency. Separating ophthalmopathy from stable hyperthyroidism was achieved by a 13 V-J model.

TCR beta CDR3 region amplification was performed from RNA transcripts. First-round RT-PCR targeting the TCR CDR3 was performed with the HTBI primer set. One entry per CDR3 protein, called by TCRdb with MiXCR from the multiplex PCR reads. The data show approximately 710,000 distinct CDR3 sequences, around 15% seen once. Not enrolled were patients with uncontrolled infection, other autoimmune disease, pregnancy or lactation. PBMCs were derived from about 10 ml fresh peripheral blood. This clonotype was recorded only once. As yet, its antigen is unknown. Source material: blood. The TCR originated in a middle-aged man with Graves' hyperthyroidism.

The CDR3: CASSVREKGELEAFF. The CDR3 nucleotides are TGTGCCAGCAGTGTCCGCGAAAAGGGAGAGCTTGAAGCTTTCTTT. This chain links TRBV11-2 with TRBJ1-1, with D unclear. The CDR3 is made up of 15 amino acids. The germline gives CDR1 SGHAT, CDR2 FQNNGV. V was shortened by 6 bases and J by 7 bases, with 21 bases between the two germline ends.